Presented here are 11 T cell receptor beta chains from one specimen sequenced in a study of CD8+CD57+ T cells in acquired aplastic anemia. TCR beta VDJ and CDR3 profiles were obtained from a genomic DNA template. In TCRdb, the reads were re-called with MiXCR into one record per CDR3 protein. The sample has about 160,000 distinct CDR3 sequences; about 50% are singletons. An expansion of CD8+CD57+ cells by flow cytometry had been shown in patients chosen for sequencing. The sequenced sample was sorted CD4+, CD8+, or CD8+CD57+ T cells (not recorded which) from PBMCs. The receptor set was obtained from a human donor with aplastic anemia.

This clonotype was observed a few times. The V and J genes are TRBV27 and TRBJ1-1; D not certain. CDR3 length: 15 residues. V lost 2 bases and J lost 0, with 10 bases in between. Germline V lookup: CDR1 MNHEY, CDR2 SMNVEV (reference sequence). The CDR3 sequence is CASSLIGVMNTEAFF. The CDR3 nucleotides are TGTGCCAGCAGTTTAATCGGAGTCATGAACACTGAAGCTTTCTTT.

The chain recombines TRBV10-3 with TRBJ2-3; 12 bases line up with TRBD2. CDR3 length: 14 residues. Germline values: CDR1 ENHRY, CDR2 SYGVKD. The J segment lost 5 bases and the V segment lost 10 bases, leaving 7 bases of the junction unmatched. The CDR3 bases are TGTGCCAGCACACCGGGACTAGCGGGAGATACGCAGTATTTT. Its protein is CASTPGLAGDTQYF.

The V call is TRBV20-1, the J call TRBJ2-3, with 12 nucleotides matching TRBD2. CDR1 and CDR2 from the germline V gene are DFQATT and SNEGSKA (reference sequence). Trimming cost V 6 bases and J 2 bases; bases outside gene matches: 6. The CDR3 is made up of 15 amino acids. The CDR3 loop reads CSASLAGGDTDTQYF. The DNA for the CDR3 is TGCAGTGCGAGTCTAGCGGGAGGGGACACAGATACGCAGTATTTT.

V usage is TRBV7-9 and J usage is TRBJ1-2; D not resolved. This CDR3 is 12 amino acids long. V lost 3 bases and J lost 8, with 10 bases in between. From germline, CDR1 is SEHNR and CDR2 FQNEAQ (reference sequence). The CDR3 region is CASSFPGRGYTF. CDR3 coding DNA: TGTGCCAGCAGCTTCCCTGGTAGAGGCTACACCTTC.

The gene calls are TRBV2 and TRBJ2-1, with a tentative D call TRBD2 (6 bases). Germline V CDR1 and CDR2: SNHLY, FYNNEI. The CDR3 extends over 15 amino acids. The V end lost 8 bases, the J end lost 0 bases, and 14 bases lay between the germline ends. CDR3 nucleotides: TGTGCCAGCGTGACTAGTTCCAGCTCCTACAATGAGCAGTTCTTC. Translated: CASVTSSSSYNEQFF.

The CDR3 DNA follows: TGCGCCAGCAGCCTCCGGGAAGGGGAAGAGGTCAAAAACATTCAGTACTTC. Translating it yields CASSLREGEEVKNIQYF. The chain carries TRBV4-1 and TRBJ2-4; D is tentatively TRBD1 or TRBD2 (5 bases each). The V gene's germline CDR1 is MGHRA and CDR2 YSYEKL. V dropped 4 bases and J dropped 3 bases, with 19 bases sitting between them. The CDR3 is made up of 17 amino acids.

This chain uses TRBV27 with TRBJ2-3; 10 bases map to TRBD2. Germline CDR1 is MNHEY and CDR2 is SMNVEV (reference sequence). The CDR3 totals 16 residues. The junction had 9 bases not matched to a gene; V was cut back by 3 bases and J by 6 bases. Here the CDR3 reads CASSFLLAGVRDTQYF. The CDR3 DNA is TGTGCCAGCAGTTTTCTCCTAGCGGGGGTTAGGGATACGCAGTATTTT.

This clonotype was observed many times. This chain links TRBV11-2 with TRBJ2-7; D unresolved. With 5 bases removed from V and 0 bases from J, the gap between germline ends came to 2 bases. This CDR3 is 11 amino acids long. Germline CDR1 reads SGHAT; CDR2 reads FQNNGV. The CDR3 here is CASSTSYEQYF. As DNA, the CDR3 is TGTGCCAGCAGCACCTCCTACGAGCAGTACTTC.

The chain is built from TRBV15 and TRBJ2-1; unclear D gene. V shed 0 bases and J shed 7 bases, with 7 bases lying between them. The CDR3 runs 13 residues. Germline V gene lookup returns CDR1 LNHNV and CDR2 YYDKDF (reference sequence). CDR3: CATSREGPNEQFF. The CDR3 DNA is TGTGCCACCAGCAGAGAAGGGCCGAATGAGCAGTTCTTC. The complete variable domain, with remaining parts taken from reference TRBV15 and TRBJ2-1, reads DAMVIQNPRYQVTQFGKPVTLSCSQTLNHNVMYWYQQKSSQAPKLLFHYYDKDFNNEADTPDNFQSRRPNTSFCFLDIRSPGLGDTAMYLCATSREGPNEQFFGPGTRLTVL.

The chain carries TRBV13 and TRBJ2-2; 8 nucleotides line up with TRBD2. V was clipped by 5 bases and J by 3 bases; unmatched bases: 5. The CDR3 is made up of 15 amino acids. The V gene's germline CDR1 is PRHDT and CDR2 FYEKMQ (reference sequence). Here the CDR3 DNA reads TGTGCCAGCAGCCAGCGGGGGCTTCACACCGGGGAGCTGTTTTTT. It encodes CASSQRGLHTGELFF.

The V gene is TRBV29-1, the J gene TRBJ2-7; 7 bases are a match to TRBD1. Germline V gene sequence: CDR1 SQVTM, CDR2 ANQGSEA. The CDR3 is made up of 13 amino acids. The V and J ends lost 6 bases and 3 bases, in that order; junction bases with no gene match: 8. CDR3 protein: CSVGTEGNYEQYF. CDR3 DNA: TGCAGCGTAGGGACAGAGGGCAACTACGAGCAGTACTTC.